These 14 T cell receptor beta chains were sequenced from one sample in a study of cytomegalovirus exposure and HLA in healthy donors. This PCR relied on a set of 60 Vbeta primers and 13 Jbeta primers. Profiled with immunoSEQ multiplex PCR; TCRdb holds only in-frame clones, not every one. The top ten clones hold roughly 13% of a sample with approximately 150,000 clones, roughly 80% of them seen once. Sequencing was done on a sample of PBMCs. The receptors were gathered from a woman aged 45 to 65 in good health and CMV-seronegative.

The sample holds a few counts of this clone. The chain is built from TRBV5-1 and TRBJ1-1; D is ambiguous. Trimming cost V 0 bases and J 5 bases, with 8 bases left between them. CDR1 is SGHRS and CDR2 is YFSETQ in the germline V gene. The CDR3 has 13 amino acids. DNA of the CDR3: TGCGCCAGCAGCTTGGATGAGCGAACTGAAGCTTTCTTT. It translates to CASSLDERTEAFF.

In regard to this clone: Other nucleotide sequences from this sample produce the same CDR3. The genes are TRBV7-9 and TRBJ2-2; 9 bases map to TRBD2. Germline CDR1 SEHNR, CDR2 FQNEAQ (reference sequence). There are 15 residues in the CDR3. Trimming cost V 5 bases and J 3 bases; bases outside gene matches: 4. For the CDR3, the DNA is TGTGCCAGCAGCCCGACTAGCGGAGACACCGGGGAGCTGTTTTTT. It translates to CASSPTSGDTGELFF. The full variable domain, its missing parts supplied by reference TRBV7-9 and TRBJ2-2, is DTGVSQNPRHKITKRGQNVTFRCDPISEHNRLYWYRQTLGQGPEFLTYFQNEAQLEKSRLLSDRFSAERPKGSFSTLEIQRTEQGDSAMYLCASSPTSGDTGELFFGEGSRLTVL.

The chain is built from TRBV4-3 and TRBJ2-5; TRBD2 matches at 12 bases. This CDR3 spans 15 amino acids. Looked up from germline, CDR1 is LGHNA and CDR2 is YSLEER. Trimming cost V 4 bases and J 2 bases; bases outside gene matches: 2. DNA for the CDR3: TGCGCCAGCAGCCCTAGCGGGGGGGAACAAGAGACCCAGTACTTC. Translated, it gives CASSPSGGEQETQYF.

V is TRBV6-6 and J is TRBJ2-7; D gene ambiguous. CDR3 length: 12 residues. The V and J ends lost 5 bases and 6 bases respectively, with 11 bases between them. Germline V lookup: CDR1 MNHNY, CDR2 SVGAGI (reference sequence). The CDR3: CASSHPGREQYF. The CDR3 nucleotides read TGTGCCAGCAGTCACCCAGGTCGCGAGCAGTACTTC.

The rearrangement links TRBV6-1 to TRBJ1-5; D perhaps matches TRBD1 (5 bases). The CDR3 has 14 amino acids. V lost 0 bases and J 7 bases, leaving 10 bases between the germline ends. The germline gives CDR1 MNHNS, CDR2 SASEGT. In DNA form, the CDR3 reads TGTGCCAGCAGTGAAGCAGTCCAGGGCCAGCCCCAGCATTTT. The encoded protein is CASSEAVQGQPQHF.

The genes are TRBV7-9 and TRBJ2-1; 14 nucleotides line up with TRBD2. Germline V gives CDR1 SEHNR, CDR2 FQNEAQ (reference sequence). There are 17 residues in the CDR3. V lost 5 bases, J lost 7 bases, and 10 bases stayed unmatched. The CDR3 sequence: CASSKPGLAGVRNEQFF. The CDR3 DNA sequence: TGTGCCAGCAGCAAGCCGGGACTAGCGGGAGTTCGTAATGAGCAGTTCTTC.

The V call is TRBV18, the J call TRBJ1-4, with TRBD1 matching 11 bases. V lost 3 bases, J lost 2 bases, and 5 bases stayed unmatched. The CDR3 totals 17 residues. CDR1 KGHSH and CDR2 LQKENI come from the germline V gene. CDR3 nucleotides: TGTGCCAGCTCACCGAGGACAGGGGGCGTGACTAATGAAAAACTGTTTTTT. This encodes CASSPRTGGVTNEKLFF.

This clone was seen once. This chain joins TRBV9 and TRBJ2-2; 9 bases map to TRBD2. V was pared by 4 bases and J by 4 bases, with 5 bases of the junction left unmatched. Germline V gene data show CDR1 as SGDLS and CDR2 as YYNGEE. The CDR3 runs to 15 residues. CDR3 loop: CASSPGTSITGELFF. DNA of the CDR3: TGTGCCAGCAGCCCCGGGACTAGCATCACCGGGGAGCTGTTTTTT.

This clone was detected only a few times. Compared with germline, one end of the junction differs, possibly owing to a read error. The chain combines TRBV7-9 with TRBJ1-1, with D maybe TRBD1 (5 bases). This CDR3 is built from 14 residues. Germline V CDR1 and CDR2: SEHNR, FQNEAQ (reference sequence). CDR3 nucleotide sequence: TGTTCCAGCAGCTCCGGGACTTTAAACACTGAAGCTTTCTTT. Amino acid sequence: CSSSSGTLNTEAFF.

V is TRBV27 and J is TRBJ2-5; 10 positions match TRBD1. J gave up 2 bases and V 8 bases, and 8 bases lay outside the gene matches. Germline CDR1 reads MNHEY; CDR2 reads SMNVEV (reference sequence). The CDR3 loop spans 15 amino acids. DNA for the CDR3: TGTGCCAGCCGGCGGACAGGGGGGTTTCAAGAGACCCAGTACTTC. Amino acid sequence: CASRRTGGFQETQYF.

The genes are TRBV7-9 and TRBJ2-3; TRBD1 aligns across 10 bases. The CDR3 contains 15 residues. Trimming removed 7 bases from V and 5 bases from J; junction bases left unmatched: 9. Germline loops: CDR1 SEHNR, CDR2 FQNEAQ (reference sequence). CDR3: CASTPGTGVVDTQYF. The DNA of the CDR3 is TGTGCCAGCACCCCCGGGACAGGGGTTGTAGATACGCAGTATTTT.

V gene TRBV18 combines with J gene TRBJ2-7, with 7 bases lining up with TRBD1. The CDR3 consists of 14 residues. The V gene end was trimmed by 6 bases and the J gene end by 0 bases; junction bases not matched to a gene: 5. Germline V lookup: CDR1 KGHSH, CDR2 LQKENI. The CDR3 DNA follows: TGTGCCAGCTCCCCCGGGACAGCCTCCTACGAGCAGTACTTC. It encodes CASSPGTASYEQYF.

The chain links TRBV5-1 to TRBJ1-3; no clear D gene. V was cut by 7 bases and J by 0 bases, with 11 bases left in between. Germline V gene data show CDR1 as SGHRS and CDR2 as YFSETQ. The CDR3 totals 14 residues. CDR3: CASRFSSSGNTIYF. The CDR3 DNA sequence: TGCGCCAGCCGTTTCAGTTCCTCTGGAAACACCATATATTTT. Using reference TRBV5-1 and TRBJ1-3 for the parts outside the CDR3, the full variable domain is KAGVTQTPRYLIKTRGQQVTLSCSPISGHRSVSWYQQTPGQGLQFLFEYFSETQRNKGNFPGRFSGRQFSNSRSEMNVSTLELGDSALYLCASRFSSSGNTIYFGEGSWLTVV.

The rearrangement joins TRBV7-9 to TRBJ1-5; D is unresolved. V lost 2 bases and J lost 4, with 6 bases in between. The germline V gene has CDR1 SEHNR and CDR2 FQNEAQ (reference sequence). The CDR3 length is 13 residues. The CDR3 is CASSLWENQPQHF. CDR3 DNA sequence: TGTGCCAGCAGCTTATGGGAGAATCAGCCCCAGCATTTT.